The 2 T cell receptor beta chains below come from one sample, sequenced in a study of cytomegalovirus exposure and HLA in healthy donors. The PCR contained 60 Vbeta and 13 Jbeta primers. The table came from immunoSEQ multiplex PCR; TCRdb's copy has only in-frame clones and leaves some out. The sample contains fewer than 200,000 clones, about four fifths of which appear only once. The sequenced sample consisted of PBMCs. The origin of the receptors is a man aged 35 to 55 in good health and CMV-seropositive.

The chain is built from TRBV27 and TRBJ1-3, with D maybe TRBD1 (6 bases). V was trimmed by 8 bases and J by 2 bases, leaving 25 bases between them. This CDR3 comprises 18 residues. Germline loops: CDR1 MNHEY, CDR2 SMNVEV (reference sequence). CDR3 coding DNA: TGTGCCAGCGCCCTCGGGGGGGCCAGTCCCCGCCCTGGAAACACCATATATTTT. It translates to CASALGGASPRPGNTIYF.

The chain combines TRBV5-1 with TRBJ1-2, with 8 bases identical to TRBD1. Trimming cost V 0 bases and J 4 bases; bases outside gene matches: 11. CDR3 length equals 17 residues. Germline CDR1 is SGHRS and CDR2 is YFSETQ. The DNA of the CDR3 is TGCGCCAGCAGCTTGGGATCTGGGACAGGAAAACTCTATGGCTACACCTTC. Residues: CASSLGSGTGKLYGYTF.